Below, 26 T cell receptor beta chains from the same sample are listed, as sequenced in a study of response to subunit inactivated influenza vaccine (dated by TCRdb to 2017 to 2018). Library generation was performed with RT-PCR. Data came from an Illumina HiSeq 2500. The public reads were quality trimmed at Q25 with fastp and then assembled into clones with MiXCR by TCRdb, keeping productive beta chains. A single entry per CDR3 protein holds the most common genes and DNA from its merged rows. Here the sample has 710,000 or so distinct CDR3 sequences; around a sixth occur a single time. Roughly 11% of the sample rests with the top ten. The sequences come from PBMCs from blood, collected approximately 13 days after vaccination. These receptors all stem from a man aged 50 to 59 who received an inactivated influenza vaccine. Donor details come from another sample of the same person, matched by shared clones.

The chain has TRBV20-1 and TRBJ1-5; TRBD1 might be the D (5 bases). Germline V lookup: CDR1 DFQATT, CDR2 SNEGSKA (reference sequence). This CDR3 is built from 14 residues. The V and J ends lost 6 bases and 7 bases respectively, with 19 bases between them. The CDR3 DNA sequence: TGCAGTGCCGGGACTCAGGGTCGGGACCAGCCCCAGCATTTT. Protein product: CSAGTQGRDQPQHF.

In its sample, this clonotype was seen a few times. V and J are TRBV4-2 and TRBJ1-5, with a tentative D call TRBD1 (5 bases). The germline V gene has CDR1 LGHNA and CDR2 YNFKEQ. Trimming took off 0 bases at V and 12 bases at J, with 15 bases between the two ends. This CDR3 contains 14 residues. The CDR3 DNA is TGTGCCAGCAGCCAAGATCTCGGGGGGTCGCTCCAGCATTTT. This sequence encodes CASSQDLGGSLQHF.

V usage is TRBV7-2 and J usage is TRBJ1-1; D remains ambiguous. Trimming took 5 bases from V and 5 from J, leaving 15 bases between them. The CDR3 consists of 14 residues. Germline values: CDR1 SGHTA, CDR2 FQGNSA. The CDR3 DNA sequence: TGTGCCAGCAGCCTCCTCGGGGTCGGGACTGAAGCTTTCTTT. Amino acids: CASSLLGVGTEAFF. The variable domain in full, completed from reference TRBV7-2 and TRBJ1-1, reads GAGVSQSPSNKVTEKGKDVELRCDPISGHTALYWYRQSLGQGLEFLIYFQGNSAPDKSGLPSDRFSAERTGGSVSTLTIQRTQQEDSAVYLCASSLLGVGTEAFFGQGTRLTVV.

This clonotype has only a few counts. The genes are TRBV4-3 and TRBJ2-1, with TRBD2 identical over 8 bases. This CDR3 region has 14 residues. In germline, CDR1 is LGHNA, CDR2 YSLEER. Germline trimming cut 1 base from V and 12 bases from J; bases unmatched to any gene: 8. For the CDR3, the DNA is TGCGCCAGCAGCCAAGCACTCCAGCTAGCGGGGCAGTTCTTC. Translated, it gives CASSQALQLAGQFF.

This clonotype was picked up a small number of times. This rearrangement joins TRBV9 to TRBJ2-4, with D possibly called TRBD1 or TRBD2 (6 bases each). Germline V gene lookup returns CDR1 SGDLS and CDR2 YYNGEE. The CDR3 consists of 14 residues. V shed 4 bases and J shed 6 bases, with 14 bases lying between them. CDR3 in amino acids: CASSHPGAGNIQYF. CDR3 nucleotides: TGTGCCAGCAGCCACCCGGGGGCGGGAAACATTCAGTACTTC.

This clonotype occurred a few times. CDR3 protein: CASSSLAGEETQYF. The CDR3 region has the DNA TGTGCCAGCAGCTCACTAGCGGGGGAAGAGACCCAGTACTTC. This chain uses TRBV7-2 with TRBJ2-5; TRBD2 aligns across 11 bases. CDR1 is SGHTA and CDR2 is FQGNSA in the germline V gene. V was pared by 4 bases and J by 3 bases, with 1 base of the junction left unmatched. The CDR3 spans 14 residues.

This chain uses TRBV6-2 or TRBV6-3 with TRBJ2-7; 10 positions agree with TRBD2. This CDR3 spans 17 amino acids. Germline CDR1 reads MNHEY; CDR2 reads SVGEGT. Trimming removed 6 bases from V and 4 bases from J; junction bases left unmatched: 15. The CDR3 DNA is TGTGCCAGCAGCCGGGCCTCGTACGGGACTAGCGTTTACGAGCAGTACTTC. Protein sequence: CASSRASYGTSVYEQYF.

The rearrangement uses TRBV4-3 and TRBJ2-5; 7 bases are a match to TRBD2. The V segment lost 0 bases and the J segment 9 bases; nucleotides outside the gene matches: 10. The CDR3 loop spans 15 amino acids. Germline CDR1 and CDR2: LGHNA and YSLEER. Here the CDR3 reads CASSQDRQAGIAQYF. CDR3 nucleotides: TGCGCCAGCAGCCAAGATCGACAAGCGGGGATCGCCCAGTACTTC.

This clonotype was seen a handful of times. The V and J genes are TRBV5-4 and TRBJ2-1, with D perhaps being TRBD1 or TRBD2 (5 bases each). Trimming took 5 bases from V and 6 from J, leaving 15 bases between them. The germline CDR1 and CDR2 sequences are SGHNT and YYREEE (reference sequence). CDR3 size: 14 residues. CDR3 sequence (DNA): TGTGCCAGCAGTCACCGGGACCCCCGCAATGAGCAGTTCTTC. It is translated as CASSHRDPRNEQFF.

Many counts were recorded for this clonotype. The chain carries TRBV20-1 and TRBJ2-3, with TRBD2 as a possible D gene (5 bases). The germline V gene encodes CDR1 DFQATT and CDR2 SNEGSKA (reference sequence). Between the trimmed V and J ends, which lost 0 bases and 8 bases, there was a span of 15 bases. The CDR3 is 14 residues long. In DNA, the CDR3 is TGCAGTGCTAGAGATCTAGAGGGAGTAGTTACGCAGTATTTT. Protein product: CSARDLEGVVTQYF.

This clonotype has only a few counts. One end of the junction is discordant with germline, which a read error may explain. The V and J genes are TRBV2 and TRBJ1-1; D not resolved. This CDR3 comprises 11 residues. Germline V gene sequence: CDR1 SNHLY, CDR2 FYNNEI. CDR3 sequence reads: CASTMKTEAFF. The CDR3 nucleotides read TGTGCCAGTACCATGAAGACTGAAGCTTTCTTT. Using reference TRBV2 and TRBJ1-1 for the parts outside the CDR3, the full variable domain is EPEVTQTPSHQVTQMGQEVILRCVPISNHLYFYWYRQILGQKVEFLVSFYNNEISEKSEIFDDQFSVERPDGSNFTLKIRSTKLEDSAMYFCASTMKTEAFFGQGTRLTVV.

The chain links TRBV3-1 to TRBJ1-2; 9 bases align to TRBD1. V was clipped by 1 base and J by 4 bases; unmatched bases: 4. The V gene's germline CDR1 is LGHDT and CDR2 YNNKEL (reference sequence). The CDR3 contains 15 residues. The CDR3 DNA reads TGTGCCAGCAGCCAAGCGACAGGGGGAGGCTATGGCTACACCTTC. It is translated as CASSQATGGGYGYTF.

The rearrangement uses TRBV6-1 and TRBJ2-2; D is undetermined. V lost 5 bases to trimming and J lost 4 bases, with 14 bases between them. CDR3 length equals 15 residues. CDR1 MNHNS and CDR2 SASEGT come from the germline V gene. The CDR3 DNA sequence: TGTGCCAGCAGTCTCTTAACCCGGACCACCGGGGAGCTGTTTTTT. Translated: CASSLLTRTTGELFF.

The gene calls are TRBV10-3 and TRBJ2-1; 8 nucleotides match TRBD2. CDR3 size: 15 residues. Germline trimming cut 1 base from V and 10 bases from J; bases unmatched to any gene: 9. The germline CDR1 and CDR2 sequences are ENHRY and SYGVKD. CDR3 sequence (DNA): TGTGCCATCAGTGAGTACACGCGGGAGGCCAAGGAGCAGTTCTTC. Translating gives CAISEYTREAKEQFF.

The J gene is TRBJ1-2, the V gene TRBV6-2 or TRBV6-3, with D maybe TRBD1 (5 bases). This CDR3 region has 13 residues. The germline CDR1 and CDR2 sequences are MNHEY and SVGEGT. V shed 5 bases and J shed 5 bases, with 12 bases lying between them. Here the CDR3 reads CASSPGRRYGYTF. Written as DNA, the CDR3 is TGTGCCAGCAGTCCGGGACGGAGGTATGGCTACACCTTC.

This sequence joins TRBV6-1 and TRBJ1-5, with TRBD1 identical over 9 bases. The CDR3 runs to 16 residues. V was pared by 3 bases and J by 6 bases, with 9 bases of the junction left unmatched. Looked up from germline, CDR1 is MNHNS and CDR2 is SASEGT. Written as DNA, the CDR3 is TGTGCCAGCAGTGATATGGGGACAGGGAGGAGTCAGCCCCAGCATTTT. It is translated as CASSDMGTGRSQPQHF.

V is TRBV4-3 and J is TRBJ2-1; D perhaps matches TRBD2 (5 bases). Germline CDR1 reads LGHNA; CDR2 reads YSLEER. This CDR3 has 17 amino acids. V lost 0 bases and J lost 2, with 14 bases in between. CDR3 sequence (DNA): TGCGCCAGCAGCCAAGATGGTGCTAGCAGGCCCTACAATGAGCAGTTCTTC. It yields the protein CASSQDGASRPYNEQFF.

The chain links TRBV10-3 to TRBJ2-2; 7 bases match TRBD1. After removal of 2 bases from V and 3 bases from J, the junction contained 3 bases not matched to a gene. Germline V CDR1 and CDR2: ENHRY, SYGVKD. This CDR3 is built from 15 residues. The CDR3 spells CAISEITGDTGELFF. The CDR3 DNA reads TGTGCCATCAGTGAGATTACAGGGGACACCGGGGAGCTGTTTTTT.

The V gene is TRBV15, the J gene TRBJ2-1; D unclear. Trimming removed 1 base from V and 7 bases from J, with 8 bases in between. This CDR3 region has 13 residues. Germline loops: CDR1 LNHNV, CDR2 YYDKDF (reference sequence). For the CDR3, the DNA is TGTGCCACCAGCAGAGGGACCACAAATGAGCAGTTCTTC. It yields the protein CATSRGTTNEQFF.

The V call is TRBV7-2, the J call TRBJ2-1; the match to TRBD1 covers 7 bases. The CDR3 consists of 15 residues. The V and J ends lost 5 bases and 6 bases, in that order; junction bases with no gene match: 10. Germline V gives CDR1 SGHTA, CDR2 FQGNSA. CDR3 DNA sequence: TGTGCCAGCAGCCAAACAGGGGCGTACAGCAATGAGCAGTTCTTC. Its translation: CASSQTGAYSNEQFF.

This chain connects TRBV19 to TRBJ2-2; TRBD1 matches 7 bases. The CDR3 has 13 residues. Losses at the gene ends were 5 bases for V and 6 bases for J; bases not matched to a gene: 3. In germline, CDR1 is LNHDA, CDR2 SQIVND (reference sequence). The CDR3 DNA follows: TGTGCCAGTAGTGGACAGGTCGCCGGGGAGCTGTTTTTT. Encoded protein: CASSGQVAGELFF. Full variable domain (outside the CDR3, taken from reference TRBV19 and TRBJ2-2): DGGITQSPKYLFRKEGQNVTLSCEQNLNHDAMYWYRQDPGQGLRLIYYSQIVNDFQKGDIAEGYSVSREKKESFPLTVTSAQKNPTAFYLCASSGQVAGELFFGEGSRLTVL.

This clonotype showed up many times. The gene calls are TRBV5-5 and TRBJ1-2; D not resolved. With 0 bases removed from V and 5 bases from J, the gap between germline ends came to 8 bases. The CDR3 length is 13 residues. Per germline, CDR1 SGHKS and CDR2 YYEKEE (reference sequence). Written as DNA, the CDR3 is TGTGCCAGCAGCTTGGAACAGTATTATGGCTACACCTTC. Encoded protein: CASSLEQYYGYTF.

CDR3 residues: CASSTGLSSSTDTQYF. Here the CDR3 DNA reads TGTGCCAGCAGCACTGGACTAAGCTCCTCCACAGATACGCAGTATTTT. The chain has TRBV7-6 and TRBJ2-3, with a weak D call TRBD2 (6 bases). Per the germline V gene, CDR1 is SGHVS and CDR2 is FNYEAQ. Between the trimmed V and J ends, which lost 5 bases and 2 bases, there was a span of 17 bases. CDR3 size: 16 residues. Full variable domain (remainder filled in from reference TRBV7-6 and TRBJ2-3): GAGVSQSPRYKVTKRGQDVALRCDPISGHVSLYWYRQALGQGPEFLTYFNYEAQQDKSGLPNDRFSAERPEGSISTLTIQRTEQRDSAMYRCASSTGLSSSTDTQYFGPGTRLTVL.

This sequence joins TRBV20-1 and TRBJ2-1; the D gene is possibly TRBD2 (6 bases). Trimming shortened V by 4 bases and J by 0 bases, and 10 bases separated the two germline ends. The germline gives CDR1 DFQATT, CDR2 SNEGSKA (reference sequence). CDR3 size: 14 residues. Here the CDR3 DNA reads TGCAGTGCTAATGCCGGGAGCTCCTACAATGAGCAGTTCTTC. Protein sequence: CSANAGSSYNEQFF.

Only a few counts were recorded for this clonotype. This rearrangement joins TRBV7-2 to TRBJ1-1; tentative D call: TRBD1 (5 bases). The germline gives CDR1 SGHTA, CDR2 FQGNSA. The CDR3 sequence is 15 residues long. Trimming removed 0 bases from V and 7 bases from J, with 15 bases in between. The CDR3 bases are TGTGCCAGCAGCTTAGCAAGGATGAGGGGCGGTGAAGCTTTCTTT. Translating gives CASSLARMRGGEAFF.

The J gene is TRBJ1-4, the V gene TRBV19; D is uncertain. V was pared by 3 bases and J by 7 bases, with 18 bases between. The germline gives CDR1 LNHDA, CDR2 SQIVND (reference sequence). The CDR3 has 16 amino acids. The CDR3 region has the DNA TGTGCCAGTAGTATCCTCCGGACCCGAGAAAGTGAAAAACTGTTTTTT. Residues: CASSILRTRESEKLFF.